Listed below are T cell receptor beta chains from one sample, sequenced in a study of control samples from healthy donors and cancer patients. Assay used: immunoSEQ multiplex PCR; TCRdb lists only in-frame clones, some missing. The table shows 130,000 or so clones, with approximately 89% occurring only once. The sequencing sample was made of PBMCs. Receptors were obtained from a man in his fifties with head and neck cancer. Both conserved end residues are part of each CDR3. A D gene is named only where the DNA matches it firmly. A clone size is listed for some rows: how often the clone was seen (once, few, many), or a class if it is expanded.

d_call j_call clone_size v_call cdr3_aa cdr3_nt
. TRBJ1-5 once TRBV5-1 CASSLGVYSNQPQHF TGCGCCAGCAGCTTGGGAGTTTATAGCAATCAGCCCCAGCATTTT
. TRBJ2-1 . TRBV5-1 CASSLTVDIDEQFF TGCGCCAGCAGCTTGACAGTAGATATCGATGAGCAGTTCTTC
. TRBJ2-3 . TRBV9 CASSPPDADTQYF TGTGCCAGCAGCCCCCCGGACGCAGATACGCAGTATTTT
TRBD1 TRBJ2-3 . TRBV10-1 CAPNKGTGGTDTQYF TGCGCCCCTAATAAGGGGACAGGGGGAACAGATACGCAGTATTTT
TRBD1 TRBJ2-7 once TRBV19 CASSSDRGVEQYF TGTGCCAGTTCCTCAGACAGGGGTGTCGAGCAGTACTTC
. TRBJ2-1 . TRBV28 CASSFRTGQFF TGTGCCAGCAGTTTCAGGACCGGGCAGTTCTTC
. TRBJ2-7 once TRBV7-2 CASSLVLAGDEQYF TGTGCCAGCAGCTTAGTACTAGCTGGCGACGAGCAGTACTTC
. TRBJ2-2 . TRBV30 CAWKFAGYTGELFF TGTGCCTGGAAATTCGCAGGGTACACCGGGGAGCTGTTTTTT
TRBD2 TRBJ2-1 . TRBV11-3 CASSLDHRRGGSNEQFF TGTGCCAGCAGCTTAGATCATCGGCGGGGGGGCTCAAATGAGCAGTTCTTC
TRBD1 TRBJ2-3 . TRBV7-9 CASSSGPGGSGTDTQYF TGTGCCAGCAGCTCTGGGCCAGGGGGCTCGGGCACAGATACGCAGTATTTT
. TRBJ2-2 . TRBV5-1 CASSLGLGQATGELFF TGCGCCAGCAGCTTGGGATTAGGGCAGGCCACCGGGGAGCTGTTTTTT
. TRBJ2-7 . TRBV20-1 CGHRVAKEQYF TGCGGACACAGGGTGGCTAAGGAGCAGTACTTC
. TRBJ2-1 . TRBV19 CASIGQAYNEQFF TGTGCCAGTATTGGTCAGGCGTACAATGAGCAGTTCTTC
. TRBJ1-4 . TRBV9 CASSPFSGGKLFF TGTGCCAGCAGCCCATTCTCGGGGGGAAAACTGTTTTTT
. TRBJ2-1 . TRBV7-7 CASSLEAGEQFF TGTGCCAGCAGCTTAGAGGCGGGTGAGCAGTTCTTC
. TRBJ1-6 . TRBV15 CATSTMDRSSYNSPLHF TGTGCCACCAGCACTATGGATCGTAGCTCCTATAATTCACCCCTCCACTTT
. TRBJ2-5 . TRBV18 CASSPQETQYF TGTGCCAGCTCCCCACAAGAGACCCAGTACTTC
. TRBJ1-2 . TRBV19 CASSPREGYFYGYTF TGTGCCAGTTCCCCCCGCGAGGGTTATTTCTATGGCTACACCTTC
. TRBJ1-5 few TRBV30 CAWSVRYNQPQHF TGTGCCTGGAGTGTACGGTACAATCAGCCCCAGCATTTT
TRBD1 TRBJ2-1 . TRBV9 CASSPGQGGNEQFF TGTGCCAGCAGCCCGGGACAGGGGGGCAATGAGCAGTTCTTC
. TRBJ2-5 . TRBV7-7 CASSLGGSSTGETQYF TGTGCCAGCAGCTTAGGTGGCAGCTCTACAGGAGAGACCCAGTACTTC
. TRBJ2-2 . TRBV19 CASSITGPGELFF TGTGCCAGTAGTATAACAGGTCCCGGGGAGCTGTTTTTT
TRBD2 TRBJ2-5 . TRBV7-3 CASSPSGVQETQYF TGTGCCAGCAGCCCGAGCGGGGTCCAAGAGACCCAGTACTTC
. TRBJ1-5 . TRBV10-3 CATLDSRGNQPQHF TGTGCCACCCTAGACAGCCGGGGCAATCAGCCCCAGCATTTT
. TRBJ1-4 . TRBV13 CASSSQGFNEKLFF TGTGCCAGCAGCTCTCAGGGCTTTAATGAAAAACTGTTTTTT
. TRBJ1-1 . TRBV28 CASSTPTLGDTEAFF TGTGCCAGCAGTACCCCGACCCTCGGGGACACTGAAGCTTTCTTT
TRBD1 TRBJ2-4 . TRBV4-2 CASSRTTDRARAKNIQYF TGTGCCAGCAGCCGCACGACGGACAGGGCCCGGGCCAAAAACATTCAGTACTTC
TRBD1 TRBJ2-1 . TRBV18 CASSPPRGTGAYNEQFF TGTGCCAGCTCACCACCGCGGGGGACAGGGGCATACAATGAGCAGTTCTTC
. TRBJ2-5 . TRBV9 CASSVGWGANGQETQYF TGTGCCAGCAGCGTGGGATGGGGGGCGAATGGACAAGAGACCCAGTACTTC
. TRBJ2-1 . TRBV6-5 CASLTINEQFF TGTGCCAGCCTTACAATCAATGAGCAGTTCTTC
. TRBJ1-1 once TRBV6-5 CASSSPGNTEAFF TGTGCCAGCAGTTCCCCAGGGAACACTGAAGCTTTCTTT
TRBD1 TRBJ1-3 . TRBV29-1 CSVEDLNPATGVLGNTIYF TGCAGCGTTGAAGATCTCAACCCCGCAACAGGGGTTCTTGGAAACACCATATATTTT
. TRBJ1-5 . TRBV6-1 CASSPGAPQPQHF TGTGCCAGCAGTCCAGGGGCGCCTCAGCCCCAGCATTTT
TRBD1 TRBJ2-1 . TRBV6-1 CASSEEARDRVDEQFF TGTGCCAGCAGTGAAGAGGCCAGGGACAGGGTGGATGAGCAGTTCTTC
. TRBJ1-5 . TRBV7-8 CASSLLQGAGNQPQHF TGTGCCAGCAGCCTATTACAGGGAGCAGGCAATCAGCCCCAGCATTTT
TRBD2 TRBJ2-1 . TRBV7-6 CASSPRRGGGPYNEQFF TGTGCCAGCAGCCCTCGAAGGGGCGGGGGGCCCTACAATGAGCAGTTCTTC